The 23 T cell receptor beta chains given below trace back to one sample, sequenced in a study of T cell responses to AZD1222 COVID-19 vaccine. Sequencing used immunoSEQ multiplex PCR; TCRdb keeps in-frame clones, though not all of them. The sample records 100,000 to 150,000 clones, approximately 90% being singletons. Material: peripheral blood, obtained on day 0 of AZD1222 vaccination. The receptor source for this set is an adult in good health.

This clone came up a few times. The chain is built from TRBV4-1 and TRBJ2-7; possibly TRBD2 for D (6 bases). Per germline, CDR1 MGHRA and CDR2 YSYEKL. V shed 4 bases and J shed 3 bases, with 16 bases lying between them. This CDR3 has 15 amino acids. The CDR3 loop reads CASSRTGTQIYEQYF. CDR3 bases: TGCGCCAGCAGCCGTACCGGGACTCAAATCTACGAGCAGTACTTC.

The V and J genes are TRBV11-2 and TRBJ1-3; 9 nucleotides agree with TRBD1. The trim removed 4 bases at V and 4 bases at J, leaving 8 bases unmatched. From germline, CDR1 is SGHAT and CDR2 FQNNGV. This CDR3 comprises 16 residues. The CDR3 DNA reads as TGTGCCAGCAGCTCCTACCAGGGGACAGGGGGAAACACCATATATTTT. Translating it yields CASSSYQGTGGNTIYF.

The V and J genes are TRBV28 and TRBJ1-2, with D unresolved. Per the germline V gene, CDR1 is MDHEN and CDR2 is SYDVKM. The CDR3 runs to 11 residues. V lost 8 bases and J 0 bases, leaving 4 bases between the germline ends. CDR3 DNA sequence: TGTGCCAGCTATGCTAACTATGGCTACACCTTC. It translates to CASYANYGYTF.

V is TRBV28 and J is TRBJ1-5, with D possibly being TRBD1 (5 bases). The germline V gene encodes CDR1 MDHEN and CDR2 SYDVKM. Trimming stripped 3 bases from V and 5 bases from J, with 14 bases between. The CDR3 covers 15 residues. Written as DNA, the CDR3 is TGTGCCAGCAGTTTCCCCTCCCCCAGGGATCAGCCCCAGCATTTT. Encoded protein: CASSFPSPRDQPQHF.

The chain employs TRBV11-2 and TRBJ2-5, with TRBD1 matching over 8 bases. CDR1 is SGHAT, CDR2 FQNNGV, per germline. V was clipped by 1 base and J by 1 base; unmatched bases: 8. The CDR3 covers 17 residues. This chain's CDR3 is CASSLGWSGGTQETQYF. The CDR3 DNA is TGTGCCAGCAGCTTAGGATGGTCAGGGGGCACCCAAGAGACCCAGTACTTC.

The CDR3 protein is CASSLEAGSSTGELFF. Written as DNA, the CDR3 is TGCGCCAGCAGCTTGGAGGCAGGGTCGAGCACCGGGGAGCTGTTTTTT. The chain combines TRBV5-1 with TRBJ2-2, with D perhaps TRBD1 (5 bases). Germline assignment: CDR1 SGHRS and CDR2 YFSETQ. V lost 0 bases and J lost 4, with 13 bases in between. The CDR3 covers 16 residues.

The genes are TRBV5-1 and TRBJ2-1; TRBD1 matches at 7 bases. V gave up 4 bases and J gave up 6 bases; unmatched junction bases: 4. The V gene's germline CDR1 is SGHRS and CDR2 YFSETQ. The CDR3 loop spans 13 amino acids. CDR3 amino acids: CASSPQGSNEQFF. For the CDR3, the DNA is TGCGCCAGCAGCCCACAGGGGTCCAATGAGCAGTTCTTC.

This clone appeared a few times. The DNA of the CDR3 is TGCGCCAGCAGCTTATTGACAACCACAGGCGGGGAGCTGTTTTTT. Translated, it gives CASSLLTTTGGELFF. The chain combines TRBV5-1 with TRBJ2-2; possibly TRBD1 for D (5 bases). V was trimmed by 2 bases and J by 7 bases, leaving 15 bases between them. The CDR3 loop spans 15 amino acids. The germline CDR1 and CDR2 sequences are SGHRS and YFSETQ.

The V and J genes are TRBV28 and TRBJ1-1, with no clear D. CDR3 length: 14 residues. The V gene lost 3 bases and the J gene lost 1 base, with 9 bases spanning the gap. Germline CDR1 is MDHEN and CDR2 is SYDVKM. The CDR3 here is CASSFFLGNTEAFF. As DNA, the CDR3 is TGTGCCAGCAGTTTCTTCCTTGGGAACACTGAAGCTTTCTTT.

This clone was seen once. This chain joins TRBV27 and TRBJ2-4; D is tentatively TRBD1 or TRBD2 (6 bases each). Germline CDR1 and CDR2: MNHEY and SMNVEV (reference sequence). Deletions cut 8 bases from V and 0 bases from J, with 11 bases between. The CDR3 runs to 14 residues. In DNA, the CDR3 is TGTGCCAGCGCGGGACACCTAGCCAAAAACATTCAGTACTTC. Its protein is CASAGHLAKNIQYF.

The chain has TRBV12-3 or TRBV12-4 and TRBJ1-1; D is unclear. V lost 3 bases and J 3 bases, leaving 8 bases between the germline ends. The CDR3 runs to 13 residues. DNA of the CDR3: TGTGCCAGCAGTTTGATGTCAGACACTGAAGCTTTCTTT. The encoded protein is CASSLMSDTEAFF.

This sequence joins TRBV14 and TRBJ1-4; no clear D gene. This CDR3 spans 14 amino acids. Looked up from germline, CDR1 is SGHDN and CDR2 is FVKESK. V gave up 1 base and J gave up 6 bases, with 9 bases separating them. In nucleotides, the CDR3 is TGTGCCAGCAGCCAAGTTCAAGGGTATGAAAAACTGTTTTTT. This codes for CASSQVQGYEKLFF.

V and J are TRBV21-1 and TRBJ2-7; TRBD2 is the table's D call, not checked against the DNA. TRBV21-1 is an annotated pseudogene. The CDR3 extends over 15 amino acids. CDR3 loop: CASSKERTPSYEQYF. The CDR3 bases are TGTGCCAGCAGCAAAGAGAGGACTCCTTCCTACGAGCAGTACTTC.

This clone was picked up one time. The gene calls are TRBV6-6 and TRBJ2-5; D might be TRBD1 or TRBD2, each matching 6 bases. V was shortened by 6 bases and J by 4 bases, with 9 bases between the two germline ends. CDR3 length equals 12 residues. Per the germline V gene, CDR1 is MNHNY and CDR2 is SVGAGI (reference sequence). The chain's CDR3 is CASSGGGETQYF. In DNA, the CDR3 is TGTGCCAGCAGCGGAGGGGGAGAGACCCAGTACTTC.

In DNA, the CDR3 is TGTGCCAGCAGTGAATCGGGTAGCGGGACCTACAATGAGCAGTTCTTC. It translates to CASSESGSGTYNEQFF. The chain recombines TRBV25-1 with TRBJ2-1; TRBD2 aligns across 8 bases. Trimming cost V 1 base and J 2 bases; bases outside gene matches: 4. Germline-derived CDR1 and CDR2 are MGHDK and SYGVNS. This CDR3 has 16 residues. Based on the CDR3 plus reference TRBV25-1 and TRBJ2-1, the full variable domain is EADIYQTPRYLVIGTGKKITLECSQTMGHDKMYWYQQDPGMELHLIHYSYGVNSTEKGDLSSESTVSRIRTEHFPLTLESARPSHTSQYLCASSESGSGTYNEQFFGPGTRLTVL.

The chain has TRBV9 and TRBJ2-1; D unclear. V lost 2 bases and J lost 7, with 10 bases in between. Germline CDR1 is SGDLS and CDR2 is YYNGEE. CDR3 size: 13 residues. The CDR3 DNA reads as TGTGCCAGCAGCGTTGTCCCAACGAATGAGCAGTTCTTC. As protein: CASSVVPTNEQFF.

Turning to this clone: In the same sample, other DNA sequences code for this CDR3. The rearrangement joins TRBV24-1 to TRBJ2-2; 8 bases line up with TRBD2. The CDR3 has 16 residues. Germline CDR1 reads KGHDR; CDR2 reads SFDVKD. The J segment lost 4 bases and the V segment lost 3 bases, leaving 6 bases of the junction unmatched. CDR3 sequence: CATSDPGLAGTGELFF. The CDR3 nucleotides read TGTGCCACCAGTGATCCTGGACTAGCTGGCACCGGGGAGCTGTTTTTT.

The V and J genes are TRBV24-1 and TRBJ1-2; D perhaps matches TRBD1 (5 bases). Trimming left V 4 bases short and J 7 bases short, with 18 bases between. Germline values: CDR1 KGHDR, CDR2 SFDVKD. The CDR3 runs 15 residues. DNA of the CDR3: TGTGCCACCAGTGACGGGGACGCCTCCTTAGGTGGCTACACCTTC. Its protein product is CATSDGDASLGGYTF.

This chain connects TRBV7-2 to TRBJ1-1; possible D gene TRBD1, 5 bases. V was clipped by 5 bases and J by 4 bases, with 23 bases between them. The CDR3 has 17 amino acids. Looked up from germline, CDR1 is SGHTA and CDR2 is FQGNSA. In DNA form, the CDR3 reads TGTGCCAGCAGCCCTAGGGGTGAAGCGGGGCCGGGCACTGAAGCTTTCTTT. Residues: CASSPRGEAGPGTEAFF.

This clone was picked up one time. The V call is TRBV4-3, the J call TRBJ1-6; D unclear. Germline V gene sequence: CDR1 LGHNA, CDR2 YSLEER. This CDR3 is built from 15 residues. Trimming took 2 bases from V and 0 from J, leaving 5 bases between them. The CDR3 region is CASSQYGSYNSPLHF. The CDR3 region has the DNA TGCGCCAGCAGCCAATACGGCTCCTATAATTCACCCCTCCACTTT.

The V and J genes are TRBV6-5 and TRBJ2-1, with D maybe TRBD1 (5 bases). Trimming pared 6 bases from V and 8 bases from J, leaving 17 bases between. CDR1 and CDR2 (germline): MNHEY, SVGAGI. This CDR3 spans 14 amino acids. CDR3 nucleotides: TGTGCCAGCAGAACCCCGGGCAGGGTTCATGAGCAGTTCTTC. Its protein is CASRTPGRVHEQFF.

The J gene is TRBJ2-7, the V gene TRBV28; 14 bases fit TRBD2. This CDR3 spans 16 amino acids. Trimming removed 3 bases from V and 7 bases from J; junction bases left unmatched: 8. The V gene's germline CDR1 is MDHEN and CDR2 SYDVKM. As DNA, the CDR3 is TGTGCCAGCAGTTTGAGACCGGGACTAGCGGGAGAAGAGCAGTACTTC. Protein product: CASSLRPGLAGEEQYF.

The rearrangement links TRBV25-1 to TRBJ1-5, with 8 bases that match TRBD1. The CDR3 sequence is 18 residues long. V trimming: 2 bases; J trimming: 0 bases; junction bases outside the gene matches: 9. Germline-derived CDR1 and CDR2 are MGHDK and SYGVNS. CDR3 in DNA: TGTGCCAGCAGTGAACCCGGGACAGGAGGTGATAGCAATCAGCCCCAGCATTTT. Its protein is CASSEPGTGGDSNQPQHF.